The next 30 T cell receptor beta chains were all read from a single sample in a study of blood T cell repertoires in COVID-19. The data were produced by immunoSEQ multiplex PCR, yet TCRdb's version contains in-frame clones alone and is incomplete. The sample records 300,000 to 450,000 clones, about 87% being singletons. Sequencing was carried out using peripheral blood. Receptors were obtained from a woman aged 25 to 39 with COVID-19, enrolled during active disease.

This clone was seen only once. This chain links TRBV27 with TRBJ1-6; TRBD1 agrees at 11 bases. Germline V gene lookup returns CDR1 MNHEY and CDR2 SMNVEV (reference sequence). This CDR3 is 14 amino acids long. V lost 7 bases, J lost 8 bases, and 4 bases stayed unmatched. The CDR3 DNA is TGTGCCAGCACCGGGACAGGGGGGTATTCACCCCTCCACTTT. Encoded protein: CASTGTGGYSPLHF.

The chain combines TRBV9 with TRBJ2-3; 7 bases match TRBD2. The germline V gene has CDR1 SGDLS and CDR2 YYNGEE. The CDR3 is 15 amino acids. With 4 bases clipped from V and 3 bases from J, the junction kept 8 bases outside the gene matches. The CDR3, as DNA: TGTGCCAGCAGCACCCGAAGGACTAGGACAGATACGCAGTATTTT. It yields the protein CASSTRRTRTDTQYF. Full variable domain (missing parts from reference TRBV9 and TRBJ2-3): DSGVTQTPKHLITATGQRVTLRCSPRSGDLSVYWYQQSLDQGLQFLIQYYNGEERAKGNILERFSAQQFPDLHSELNLSSLELGDSALYFCASSTRRTRTDTQYFGPGTRLTVL.

The rearrangement joins TRBV28 to TRBJ2-1, with 10 positions matching TRBD2. J lost 4 bases, V lost 7 bases, and 10 bases had no gene match. Germline assignment: CDR1 MDHEN and CDR2 SYDVKM. The length of the CDR3 is 16 residues. The CDR3: CASTSSSGSSYNEQFF. DNA of the CDR3: TGTGCCAGCACCTCTTCTAGCGGGAGTTCATACAATGAGCAGTTCTTC.

This clone came up once. The V gene is TRBV12-3 or TRBV12-4, the J gene TRBJ2-7; maybe TRBD2 (5 bases). CDR3 length: 11 residues. Trimming took 7 bases from V and 5 from J, leaving 9 bases between them. CDR3 amino acids: CASTEGNEQYF. In DNA form, the CDR3 reads TGTGCCAGCACCGAGGGTAACGAGCAGTACTTC.

Only a few counts were recorded for this clone. This chain uses TRBV28 with TRBJ1-5, with 8 bases identical to TRBD1. With 5 bases clipped from V and 4 bases from J, the junction kept 10 bases outside the gene matches. Germline V lookup: CDR1 MDHEN, CDR2 SYDVKM. The CDR3 consists of 16 residues. The CDR3 region has the DNA TGTGCCAGCAGTCGAACCGGGACAGGACTTAATCAGCCCCAGCATTTT. This encodes CASSRTGTGLNQPQHF.

This rearrangement joins TRBV21-1 to TRBJ2-7; the table's D call, TRBD2, was not checked against the DNA. TRBV21-1 is annotated as a pseudogene. The CDR3 covers 20 residues. The CDR3 nucleotides are TGTGCCAGCAGCAAGGGAAGGAGTAGCGGGAGGTTCACAGCATCCTACGAGCAGTACTTC. Amino acids: CASSKGRSSGRFTASYEQYF.

The CDR3 DNA reads as TGTGCCAGCAGCCAAGGGGTGGGACAGAAACTGTTTTTT. This gives the protein CASSQGVGQKLFF. The rearrangement joins TRBV3-1 (or the pseudogene TRBV3-2) to TRBJ1-4; 7 nucleotides line up with TRBD1. Trimming cost V 1 base and J 11 bases; bases outside gene matches: 4. This CDR3 has 13 amino acids. Per the germline V gene, CDR1 is LGHDT and CDR2 is YNNKEL (reference sequence).

The chain uses TRBV9 and TRBJ2-3, with D tentatively TRBD2 (5 bases). Trimming took off 4 bases at V and 6 bases at J, with 15 bases between the two ends. CDR1 is SGDLS, CDR2 YYNGEE, per germline. This CDR3 region has 14 residues. The CDR3 sequence is CASSPTLRVDTQYF. The CDR3 nucleotides are TGTGCCAGCAGCCCCACTCTGAGGGTGGATACGCAGTATTTT. Supplemented by reference TRBV9 and TRBJ2-3, the full variable domain reads DSGVTQTPKHLITATGQRVTLRCSPRSGDLSVYWYQQSLDQGLQFLIQYYNGEERAKGNILERFSAQQFPDLHSELNLSSLELGDSALYFCASSPTLRVDTQYFGPGTRLTVL.

The chain links TRBV3-1 (or the pseudogene TRBV3-2) to TRBJ2-3, with 7 bases aligning to TRBD2. Germline loops: CDR1 LGHDT, CDR2 YNNKEL (reference sequence). CDR3 length: 14 residues. The J segment lost 6 bases and the V segment lost 1 base, leaving 4 bases of the junction unmatched. Here the CDR3 reads CASSQGTRVDTQYF. The CDR3 DNA reads TGTGCCAGCAGCCAAGGGACTAGAGTTGATACGCAGTATTTT.

The chain has TRBV30 and TRBJ2-1; the match to TRBD1 covers 8 bases. With V trimmed by 1 base and J by 7 bases, 9 bases remained unmatched. Germline V gives CDR1 GTSNPN, CDR2 SVGIG (reference sequence). This CDR3 contains 15 residues. This chain's CDR3 is CAWSGGTGYWNEQFF. The DNA of the CDR3 is TGTGCCTGGAGTGGAGGGACAGGATATTGGAATGAGCAGTTCTTC.

The chain employs TRBV9 and TRBJ1-2; 12 nucleotides line up with TRBD1. This CDR3 region has 16 residues. V trimming: 3 bases; J trimming: 3 bases; junction bases outside the gene matches: 6. The germline gives CDR1 SGDLS, CDR2 YYNGEE. For the CDR3, the DNA is TGTGCCAGCAGCGCCCGGGGACAGGGGGCGGACTATGGCTACACCTTC. This translates into CASSARGQGADYGYTF.

This rearrangement joins TRBV4-2 to TRBJ1-4; perhaps TRBD1 as D (6 bases). The CDR3 loop spans 15 amino acids. Germline lookup yields CDR1 LGHNA and CDR2 YNFKEQ. V dropped 4 bases and J dropped 5 bases, with 14 bases sitting between them. The CDR3 region has the DNA TGTGCCAGCAGCCGCCTCCTCACAGGGAATGAAAAACTGTTTTTT. This translates into CASSRLLTGNEKLFF.

The genes are TRBV29-1 and TRBJ2-5, with 11 positions matching TRBD2. Trimming at V came to 3 bases and at J to 5 bases, leaving 5 bases not matched to a gene. The germline CDR1 and CDR2 sequences are SQVTM and ANQGSEA. The CDR3 consists of 14 residues. CDR3 sequence reads: CSVDTSGSQETQYF. The CDR3, as DNA: TGCAGCGTTGACACTAGCGGGAGCCAGGAGACCCAGTACTTC.

The V call is TRBV7-9, the J call TRBJ1-1, with 10 bases that match TRBD1. CDR1 and CDR2 (germline): SEHNR, FQNEAQ (reference sequence). The CDR3 is 13 amino acids. Unmatched junction bases numbered 3, after V lost 1 base and J lost 10 bases. The CDR3 DNA reads as TGTGCCAGCAGCTTAGGCGGGGACAGGGGAGCTTTCTTT. Its protein product is CASSLGGDRGAFF. Complete variable domain (other parts from reference TRBV7-9 and TRBJ1-1): DTGVSQNPRHKITKRGQNVTFRCDPISEHNRLYWYRQTLGQGPEFLTYFQNEAQLEKSRLLSDRFSAERPKGSFSTLEIQRTEQGDSAMYLCASSLGGDRGAFFGQGTRLTVV.

This clone appeared once. V and J are TRBV6-1 and TRBJ2-7, with TRBD1 identical over 8 bases. The V gene's germline CDR1 is MNHNS and CDR2 SASEGT. The ends lost 0 bases at V and 6 bases at J; junction bases unmatched: 7. The CDR3 has 15 residues. The CDR3 nucleotides are TGTGCCAGCAGTGAAGCGGCGGGCAGGGGGCGCGAGCAGTACTTC. Translating it yields CASSEAAGRGREQYF.

J is TRBJ1-2 and V is TRBV28; the match to TRBD1 covers 7 bases. V trimming: 3 bases; J trimming: 4 bases; junction bases outside the gene matches: 8. Germline V CDR1 and CDR2: MDHEN, SYDVKM. The CDR3 runs 15 residues. DNA for the CDR3: TGTGCCAGCAGTTTGCCGCAGGGGGTGGGCTATGGCTACACCTTC. Residues: CASSLPQGVGYGYTF.

The chain joins TRBV11-2 to TRBJ2-7, with 9 bases fitting TRBD1. V was pared by 5 bases and J by 6 bases, with 17 bases of the junction left unmatched. Germline V gene sequence: CDR1 SGHAT, CDR2 FQNNGV. The CDR3 has 17 residues. CDR3 residues: CASSAPRTGTGRAEQYF. DNA for the CDR3: TGTGCCAGCAGCGCCCCGCGCACCGGGACAGGGCGAGCCGAGCAGTACTTC.

A single count supports this clone. The chain recombines TRBV13 with TRBJ1-2, with 10 bases aligning to TRBD1. Trimming took 5 bases from V and 3 from J; bases not matched to a gene: 3. The CDR3 length is 14 residues. The germline V gene has CDR1 PRHDT and CDR2 FYEKMQ (reference sequence). Here the CDR3 DNA reads TGTGCCAGCAGCGAGGGGACAGGGGACTATGGCTACACCTTC. It codes for CASSEGTGDYGYTF. Full variable domain (rest looked up from reference TRBV13 and TRBJ1-2): AAGVIQSPRHLIKEKRETATLKCYPIPRHDTVYWYQQGPGQDPQFLISFYEKMQSDKGSIPDRFSAQQFSDYHSELNMSSLELGDSALYFCASSEGTGDYGYTFGSGTRLTVV.

This clone was counted a single time. The rearrangement uses TRBV7-9 and TRBJ2-2; D not certain. CDR1 is SEHNR and CDR2 is FQNEAQ in the germline V gene (reference sequence). The CDR3 totals 15 residues. The V end lost 2 bases, the J end lost 5 bases, and 12 bases lay between the germline ends. The CDR3 DNA follows: TGTGCCAGCAGCTTAACCCAGGTTAGGACCGGGGAGCTGTTTTTT. Its protein product is CASSLTQVRTGELFF.

V usage is TRBV9 and J usage is TRBJ2-3; D gene uncertain. This CDR3 has 15 amino acids. Germline V gene lookup returns CDR1 SGDLS and CDR2 YYNGEE. Trimming left V 5 bases short and J 0 bases short, with 13 bases between. The CDR3 reads CASSPRPTSTDTQYF. Written as DNA, the CDR3 is TGTGCCAGCAGTCCTAGACCAACTAGCACAGATACGCAGTATTTT.

This clone was observed a single time. The chain couples TRBV27 to TRBJ1-2; perhaps TRBD1 as D (6 bases). CDR1 and CDR2 (germline): MNHEY, SMNVEV (reference sequence). The CDR3 runs 15 residues. Trimming removed 2 bases at V and 5 bases at J, with 15 bases between. The CDR3 protein is CASSLEVTGVYGYTF. The CDR3 DNA is TGTGCCAGCAGTTTAGAGGTGACAGGAGTTTATGGCTACACCTTC.

V gene TRBV7-2 combines with J gene TRBJ1-2, with 9 nucleotides matching TRBD1. The CDR3 is 16 residues long. V gave up 0 bases and J gave up 4 bases; unmatched junction bases: 6. Germline lookup yields CDR1 SGHTA and CDR2 FQGNSA. The chain's CDR3 is CASSLARRTGVYGYTF. Written as DNA, the CDR3 is TGTGCCAGCAGCTTAGCGCGCAGGACAGGGGTCTATGGCTACACCTTC.

This chain joins TRBV30 and TRBJ2-5, with a tentative D call TRBD1 (5 bases). CDR1 is GTSNPN and CDR2 is SVGIG in the germline V gene (reference sequence). The CDR3 extends over 13 amino acids. Trimming removed 3 bases at V and 4 bases at J, with 12 bases between. The DNA of the CDR3 is TGTGCCTGGAGGCAGGGTTTGCTAGAGACCCAGTACTTC. This encodes CAWRQGLLETQYF.

This clone was seen a handful of times. At the DNA level, this CDR3 is encoded by other sequences in the same sample as well. V gene TRBV6-5 combines with J gene TRBJ1-3, with a tentative D call TRBD1 (6 bases). Trimming took 6 bases from V and 0 from J, leaving 12 bases between them. CDR3 length equals 15 residues. Germline V gene data show CDR1 as MNHEY and CDR2 as SVGAGI. The CDR3 DNA reads TGTGCCAGCAGCCGAACAGGGTCCTCTGGAAACACCATATATTTT. It yields the protein CASSRTGSSGNTIYF.

The gene calls are TRBV5-6 and TRBJ1-6; D uncertain. V was trimmed by 5 bases and J by 5 bases, leaving 20 bases between them. Germline V gene lookup returns CDR1 SGHDT and CDR2 YYEEEE. The CDR3 totals 17 residues. CDR3 nucleotides: TGTGCCAGCAGGAACCTGGCGGGGTTTGTGGATAATTCACCCCTCCACTTT. It specifies CASRNLAGFVDNSPLHF.

This chain uses TRBV6-5 with TRBJ2-7, with 8 positions matching TRBD1. Germline V gives CDR1 MNHEY, CDR2 SVGAGI. This CDR3 has 15 residues. V trimming: 4 bases; J trimming: 0 bases; junction bases outside the gene matches: 5. DNA of the CDR3: TGTGCCAGCAGTTGGGGGACAGGCGACTCCTACGAGCAGTACTTC. It codes for CASSWGTGDSYEQYF.

The rearrangement links TRBV10-2 to TRBJ1-1, with D maybe TRBD1 (6 bases). The CDR3 covers 13 residues. Trimming shortened V by 5 bases and J by 4 bases, and 11 bases separated the two germline ends. Germline lookup yields CDR1 WSHSY and CDR2 SAAADI. In DNA, the CDR3 is TGCGCCAGCAGTACAATACAGGGCACTGAAGCTTTCTTT. It specifies CASSTIQGTEAFF.

V is TRBV7-2 and J is TRBJ2-3; tentatively, D is TRBD2 (5 bases). This CDR3 comprises 13 residues. Germline CDR1 is SGHTA and CDR2 is FQGNSA. Trimming pared 4 bases from V and 5 bases from J, leaving 10 bases between. CDR3 protein: CASSSGLRDTQYF. CDR3 DNA: TGTGCCAGCAGCTCAGGACTTAGAGATACGCAGTATTTT.

V usage is TRBV21-1 and J usage is TRBJ1-2; the table assigns TRBD1, which was not confirmed against the DNA. TRBV21-1 has pseudogene status. The CDR3 has 14 residues. The CDR3 spells CASSARDRKNGYTF. Here the CDR3 DNA reads TGTGCCAGCAGCGCACGGGACAGGAAAAATGGCTACACCTTC.

V usage is TRBV28 and J usage is TRBJ1-4; tentative D call: TRBD1 (6 bases). The germline V gene has CDR1 MDHEN and CDR2 SYDVKM. The CDR3 extends over 15 amino acids. V was shortened by 4 bases and J by 11 bases, with 20 bases between the two germline ends. CDR3 nucleotide sequence: TGTGCCAGCAGTTCCTCAGGGGAGAGAACCCGCAAACTGTTTTTT. It is translated as CASSSSGERTRKLFF.